This is a list of T cell receptor beta chains from one sample in a study of blood T cell repertoires in COVID-19. Sequencing used immunoSEQ multiplex PCR; TCRdb keeps in-frame clones, though not all of them. Of 220,000 or so clones in the sample, 80% to 85% were seen once. The sequenced sample was peripheral blood. The origin of the receptors is a woman aged 60 to 75 who had recovered from COVID-19. CDR3s include the opening cysteine and the closing phenylalanine or tryptophan. Fields, in order: D gene, clone size, J gene, V gene, CDR3 protein, CDR3 DNA. D genes are given only for firm matches. Clone size, where shown, is once, few, many, or a class for clones that have expanded.

>TRBD1|many|TRBJ1-4|TRBV7-9
CASSLINQGEIGEKLFF
TGTGCCAGCAGCTTAATTAATCAGGGGGAGATCGGTGAAAAACTGTTTTTT
>TRBD2|.|TRBJ2-3|TRBV19
CASSQLAGEGTDTQYF
TGTGCCAGTAGTCAACTAGCGGGGGAAGGCACAGATACGCAGTATTTT
>TRBD1|.|TRBJ2-6|TRBV7-3
CASSFYRGGGSGANVLTF
TGTGCCAGCAGCTTTTACAGGGGTGGCGGGTCTGGGGCCAACGTCCTGACTTTC
>TRBD2|few|TRBJ2-3|TRBV7-6
CASSSGTSGGPSTDTQYF
TGTGCCAGCAGCTCCGGGACTAGCGGGGGCCCGAGCACAGATACGCAGTATTTT
>.|.|TRBJ1-6|TRBV21-1
CASSNLVRGISYNSPLHF
TGTGCCAGCAGCAACCTAGTGCGGGGGATCTCCTATAATTCACCCCTCCACTTT
>.|.|TRBJ2-2|TRBV10-3
CAISDRNTGELFF
TGTGCCATCAGTGACAGGAACACCGGGGAGCTGTTTTTT
>.|.|TRBJ1-1|TRBV3-1/TRBV3-2
CASSQGPQSEAFF
TGTGCCAGCAGCCAAGGTCCCCAGTCTGAAGCTTTCTTT
>.|few|TRBJ2-2|TRBV7-3
CASSSPQGGGELFF
TGTGCCAGCAGCTCCCCCCAGGGAGGAGGGGAGCTGTTTTTT
>.|.|TRBJ2-7|TRBV19
CASSIVPGDYEQYF
TGTGCCAGTAGTATAGTCCCAGGGGACTACGAGCAGTACTTC
>.|.|TRBJ1-2|TRBV4-2
CASSQEVYRRYGYTF
TGTGCCAGCAGCCAAGAGGTTTACAGGCGCTATGGCTACACCTTC
>.|once|TRBJ1-5|TRBV19
CASSWRNSNQPQHF
TGTGCCAGTAGTTGGAGAAATAGCAATCAGCCCCAGCATTTT
>TRBD1|.|TRBJ1-1|TRBV2
CASRGQGVNTEAFF
TGTGCCAGCAGGGGACAGGGGGTGAACACTGAAGCTTTCTTT
>TRBD1|.|TRBJ1-1|TRBV20-1
CSASSPGQGISEAFF
TGCAGTGCTAGTTCCCCGGGACAGGGAATTTCTGAAGCTTTCTTT
>TRBD1|.|TRBJ1-2|TRBV9
CASSLSGQDGYGYTF
TGTGCCAGCAGCCTCTCCGGACAGGATGGATATGGCTACACCTTC
>.|.|TRBJ1-1|TRBV7-3
CASSLRGGDTEAFF
TGTGCCAGCAGCTTACGGGGTGGGGACACTGAAGCTTTCTTT
>.|.|TRBJ1-2|TRBV5-5
CASSEKQERVYGYTF
TGTGCCAGCAGCGAAAAACAGGAGCGGGTCTATGGCTACACCTTC
>TRBD1|.|TRBJ1-3|TRBV7-6
CASSLVFGDREEGVSGNTIYF
TGTGCCAGCAGCTTAGTGTTTGGGGACAGGGAAGAGGGGGTCTCTGGAAACACCATATATTTT
>TRBD1|.|TRBJ1-2|TRBV12-3/TRBV12-4
CASSTTGNYGYTF
TGTGCCAGCAGTACGACAGGGAACTATGGCTACACCTTC
>.|.|TRBJ1-2|TRBV4-3
CASSQDPGSGYTF
TGCGCCAGCAGCCAAGATCCGGGGTCCGGCTACACCTTC
>TRBD1|few|TRBJ2-7|TRBV6-6
CASSAPGTGSEQYF
TGTGCCAGCAGTGCCCCCGGGACAGGGAGCGAGCAGTACTTC
>.|.|TRBJ2-5|TRBV5-8
CASNPRVARTETQYF
TGTGCCAGCAACCCCCGCGTGGCTAGAACGGAGACCCAGTACTTC
>.|.|TRBJ1-5|TRBV2
CASSDPARGVVTPSNQPQHF
TGTGCCAGCAGTGATCCGGCGCGGGGGGTCGTTACTCCTAGCAATCAGCCCCAGCATTTT
>TRBD2|few|TRBJ2-5|TRBV5-4
CASSSGLAGQETQYF
TGTGCCAGCAGCTCGGGACTAGCGGGGCAAGAGACCCAGTACTTC
>.|many|TRBJ2-3|TRBV7-9
CASSNRDSWYF
TGTGCCAGCAGCAACCGGGACTCATGGTATTTT
>.|.|TRBJ2-2|TRBV12-5
CASASRETGELFF
TGTGCTAGTGCCTCTCGGGAGACCGGGGAGCTGTTTTTT
>.|.|TRBJ1-2|TRBV24-1
CATSDPGHGGYTF
TGTGCCACCAGTGACCCGGGACACGGCGGCTACACCTTC
>.|.|TRBJ1-4|TRBV5-5
CASSAPDEEREKLFF
TGTGCCAGCAGCGCCCCCGACGAGGAGAGGGAAAAACTGTTTTTT
>.|.|TRBJ2-1|TRBV10-2
CASSERGEQFF
TGCGCCAGCAGTGAGAGGGGTGAGCAGTTCTTC
>TRBD1|few|TRBJ1-1|TRBV7-2
CASSFPQGGNTEAFF
TGTGCCAGCAGCTTTCCACAGGGGGGGAACACTGAAGCTTTCTTT
>.|.|TRBJ2-5|TRBV9
CASSVGLLVGAGETQYF
TGTGCCAGCAGCGTAGGACTCTTAGTGGGGGCTGGAGAGACCCAGTACTTC
>TRBD1|.|TRBJ1-5|TRBV5-1
CASSQGQGDQPQHF
TGCGCCAGCAGCCAGGGACAGGGGGATCAGCCCCAGCATTTT
>.|.|TRBJ2-5|TRBV9
CASSVDGTLQETQYF
TGTGCCAGCAGCGTAGACGGGACACTCCAAGAGACCCAGTACTTC
>.|.|TRBJ2-7|TRBV11-1
CASSTRPGYVEQYF
TGTGCCAGCAGCACACGACCGGGGTACGTGGAGCAGTACTTC
>.|.|TRBJ2-2|TRBV7-3
CASSQIGTMNTGELFF
TGTGCCAGCAGCCAAATCGGGACAATGAACACCGGGGAGCTGTTTTTT
>.|.|TRBJ1-1|TRBV3-1/TRBV3-2
CASSQRGPRNTEAFF
TGTGCCAGCAGCCAAAGGGGCCCTCGGAACACTGAAGCTTTCTTT
>.|.|TRBJ1-6|TRBV25-1
CASSEYHFNSPLHF
TGTGCCAGCAGTGAATATCACTTTAATTCACCCCTCCACTTT
>.|many|TRBJ1-1|TRBV5-8
CASRGLISSHTEAFF
TGTGCCAGCAGGGGCCTGATTTCGTCGCACACTGAAGCTTTCTTT
>TRBD2|.|TRBJ2-7|TRBV5-1
CASSPTSGGYEQYF
TGCGCCAGCAGCCCAACTAGCGGGGGCTACGAGCAGTACTTC
>TRBD1|.|TRBJ2-2|TRBV9
CASSPLTQGAWGELFF
TGTGCCAGCAGTCCCCTGACACAGGGGGCATGGGGGGAGCTGTTTTTT
>.|.|TRBJ2-1|TRBV14
CASSPRAGISYNEQFF
TGTGCCAGCAGCCCACGGGCGGGTATATCCTACAATGAGCAGTTCTTC
>TRBD1|.|TRBJ2-5|TRBV7-3
CASSSQGEETQYF
TGTGCCAGCAGCTCACAGGGGGAAGAGACCCAGTACTTC
>.|.|TRBJ1-1|TRBV5-5
CASSFQVDTEAFF
TGTGCCAGCAGCTTCCAGGTGGACACTGAAGCTTTCTTT
>TRBD2|.|TRBJ2-3|TRBV5-4
CASSLLGLAGGDTQYF
TGTGCCAGCAGCTTGTTGGGACTAGCGGGGGGTGATACGCAGTATTTT
>.|.|TRBJ2-4|TRBV19
CASSGGIQNIQYF
TGTGCCAGTAGTGGGGGGATACAAAACATTCAGTACTTC
>TRBD2|.|TRBJ2-1|TRBV7-2
CASSSWRRGGENEQFF
TGTGCCAGCAGCTCCTGGAGGCGGGGGGGCGAAAATGAGCAGTTCTTC
>.|.|TRBJ2-3|TRBV5-1
CASSPGQSRDTQYF
TGCGCCAGCAGCCCCGGACAATCACGAGATACGCAGTATTTT
>.|.|TRBJ2-3|TRBV12-3/TRBV12-4
CASSPSTDTQYF
TGTGCCAGCAGCCCGTCCACAGATACGCAGTATTTT
>TRBD2|.|TRBJ2-2|TRBV5-5
CASSLPLAAPNTGELFF
TGTGCCAGCAGCTTGCCCCTAGCGGCGCCGAACACCGGGGAGCTGTTTTTT
>TRBD2|.|TRBJ2-5|TRBV7-6
CASSYDLAGRQETQYF
TGTGCCAGCAGCTATGATCTAGCGGGACGGCAGGAGACCCAGTACTTC
>.|.|TRBJ2-7|TRBV29-1
CSGSRGTYEQYF
TGCAGCGGTTCCAGGGGAACCTACGAGCAGTACTTC
>TRBD2|.|TRBJ2-5|TRBV6-5
CASDSGGAETQYF
TGTGCCAGCGATAGCGGGGGGGCGGAGACCCAGTACTTC